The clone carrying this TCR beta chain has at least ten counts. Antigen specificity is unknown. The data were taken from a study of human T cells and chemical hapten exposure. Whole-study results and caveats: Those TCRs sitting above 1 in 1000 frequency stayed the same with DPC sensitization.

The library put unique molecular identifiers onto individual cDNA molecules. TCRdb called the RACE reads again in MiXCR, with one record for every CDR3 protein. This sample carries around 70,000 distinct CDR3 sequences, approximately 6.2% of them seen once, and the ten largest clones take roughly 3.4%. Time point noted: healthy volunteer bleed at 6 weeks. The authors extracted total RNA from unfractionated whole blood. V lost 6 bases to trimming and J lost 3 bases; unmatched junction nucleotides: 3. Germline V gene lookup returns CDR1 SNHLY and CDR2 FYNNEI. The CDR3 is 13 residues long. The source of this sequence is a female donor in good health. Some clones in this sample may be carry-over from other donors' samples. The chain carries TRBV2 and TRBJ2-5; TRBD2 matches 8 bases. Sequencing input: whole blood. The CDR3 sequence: CASRHSGKETQYF. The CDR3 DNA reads TGTGCCAGCAGACATAGCGGGAAAGAGACCCAGTACTTC.